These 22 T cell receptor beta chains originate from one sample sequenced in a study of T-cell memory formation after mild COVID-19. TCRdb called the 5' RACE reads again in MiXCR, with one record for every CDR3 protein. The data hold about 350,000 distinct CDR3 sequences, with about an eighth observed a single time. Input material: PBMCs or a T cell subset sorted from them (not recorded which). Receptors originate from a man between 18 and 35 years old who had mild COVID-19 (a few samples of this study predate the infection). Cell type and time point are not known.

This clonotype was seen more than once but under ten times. The CDR3 DNA sequence: TGTGCCAGCAGCCAAGCTGGGGTATACAATGAGCAGTTCTTC. Its protein is CASSQAGVYNEQFF. This chain joins TRBV14 and TRBJ2-1; D is uncertain. The CDR3 is 14 amino acids. CDR1 SGHDN and CDR2 FVKESK come from the germline V gene. The ends were cut back, 1 base at V and 4 bases at J, with 8 bases in the middle.

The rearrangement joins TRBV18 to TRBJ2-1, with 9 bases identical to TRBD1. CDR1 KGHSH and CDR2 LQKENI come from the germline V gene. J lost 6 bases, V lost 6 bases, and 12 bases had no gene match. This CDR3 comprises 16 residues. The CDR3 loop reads CASSLTSPGQGNEQFF. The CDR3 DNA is TGTGCCAGCTCGCTAACGTCTCCGGGACAGGGCAATGAGCAGTTCTTC.

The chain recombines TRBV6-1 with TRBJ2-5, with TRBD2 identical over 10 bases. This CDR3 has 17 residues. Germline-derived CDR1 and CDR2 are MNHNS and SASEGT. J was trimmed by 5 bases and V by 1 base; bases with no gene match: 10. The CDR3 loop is CASSEGLAGAGWETQYF. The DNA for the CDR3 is TGTGCCAGCAGTGAAGGGCTAGCGGGGGCCGGTTGGGAGACCCAGTACTTC.

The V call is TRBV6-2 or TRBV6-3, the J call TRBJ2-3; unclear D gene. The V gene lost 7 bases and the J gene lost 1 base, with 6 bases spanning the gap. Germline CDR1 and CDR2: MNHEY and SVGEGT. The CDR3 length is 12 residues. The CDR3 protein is CASTHRTDTQYF. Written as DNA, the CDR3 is TGTGCCAGCACCCACCGCACAGATACGCAGTATTTT.

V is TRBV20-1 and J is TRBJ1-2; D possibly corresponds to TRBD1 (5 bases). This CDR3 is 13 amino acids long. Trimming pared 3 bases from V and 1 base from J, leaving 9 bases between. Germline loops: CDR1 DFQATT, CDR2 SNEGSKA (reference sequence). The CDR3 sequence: CSASATDNYGYTF. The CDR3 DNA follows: TGCAGTGCTAGCGCGACAGATAACTATGGCTACACCTTC.

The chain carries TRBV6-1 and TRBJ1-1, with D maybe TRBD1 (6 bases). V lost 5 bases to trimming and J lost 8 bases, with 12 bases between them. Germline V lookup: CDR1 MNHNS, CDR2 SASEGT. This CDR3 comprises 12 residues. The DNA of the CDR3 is TGTGCCAGCAGTTCAAGGACAGTCGAAGCTTTCTTT. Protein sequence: CASSSRTVEAFF.

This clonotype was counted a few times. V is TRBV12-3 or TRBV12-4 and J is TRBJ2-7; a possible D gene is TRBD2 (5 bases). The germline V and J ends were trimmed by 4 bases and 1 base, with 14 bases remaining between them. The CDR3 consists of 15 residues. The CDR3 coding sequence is TGTGCCAGCAGTTCCCGGGCCGGGAATTCCTACGAGCAGTACTTC. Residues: CASSSRAGNSYEQYF.

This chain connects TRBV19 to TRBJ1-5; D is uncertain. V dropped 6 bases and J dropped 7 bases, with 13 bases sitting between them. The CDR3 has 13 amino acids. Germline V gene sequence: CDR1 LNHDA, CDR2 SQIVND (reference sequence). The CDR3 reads CASRRRVDQPQHF. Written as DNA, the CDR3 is TGTGCCAGTAGACGAAGGGTAGACCAGCCCCAGCATTTT.

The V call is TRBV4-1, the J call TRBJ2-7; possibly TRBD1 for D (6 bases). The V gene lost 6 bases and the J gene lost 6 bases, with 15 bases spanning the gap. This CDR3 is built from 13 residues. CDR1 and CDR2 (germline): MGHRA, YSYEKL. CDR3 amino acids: CASSFRGFGEQYF. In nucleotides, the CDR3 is TGCGCCAGCAGTTTCAGGGGCTTTGGCGAGCAGTACTTC.

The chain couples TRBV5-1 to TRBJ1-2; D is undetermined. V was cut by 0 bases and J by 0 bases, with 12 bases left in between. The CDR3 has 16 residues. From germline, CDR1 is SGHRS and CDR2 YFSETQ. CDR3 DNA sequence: TGCGCCAGCAGCTTGGGCCCGCTAGGAGCTAACTATGGCTACACCTTC. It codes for CASSLGPLGANYGYTF. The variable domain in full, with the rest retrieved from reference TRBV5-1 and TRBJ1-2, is KAGVTQTPRYLIKTRGQQVTLSCSPISGHRSVSWYQQTPGQGLQFLFEYFSETQRNKGNFPGRFSGRQFSNSRSEMNVSTLELGDSALYLCASSLGPLGANYGYTFGSGTRLTVV.

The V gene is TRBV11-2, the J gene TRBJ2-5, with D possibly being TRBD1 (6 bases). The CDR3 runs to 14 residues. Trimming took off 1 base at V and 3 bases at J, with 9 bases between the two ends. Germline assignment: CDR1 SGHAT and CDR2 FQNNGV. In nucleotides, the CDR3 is TGTGCCAGCAGCTTAGGCCGACAGGAAGAGACCCAGTACTTC. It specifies CASSLGRQEETQYF.

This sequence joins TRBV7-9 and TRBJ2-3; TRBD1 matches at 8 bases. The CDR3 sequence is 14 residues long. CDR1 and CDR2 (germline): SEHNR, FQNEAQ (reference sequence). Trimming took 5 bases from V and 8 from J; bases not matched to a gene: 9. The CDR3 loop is CASSVTGAAGTQYF. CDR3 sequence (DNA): TGTGCCAGCAGCGTGACAGGGGCTGCAGGTACGCAGTATTTT. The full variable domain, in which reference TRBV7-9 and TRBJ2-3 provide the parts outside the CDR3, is DTGVSQNPRHKITKRGQNVTFRCDPISEHNRLYWYRQTLGQGPEFLTYFQNEAQLEKSRLLSDRFSAERPKGSFSTLEIQRTEQGDSAMYLCASSVTGAAGTQYFGPGTRLTVL.

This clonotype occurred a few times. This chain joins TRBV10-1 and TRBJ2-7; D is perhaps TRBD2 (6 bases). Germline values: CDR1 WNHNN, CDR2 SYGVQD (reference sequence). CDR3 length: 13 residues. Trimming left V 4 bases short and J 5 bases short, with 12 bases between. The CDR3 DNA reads TGCGCCAGCAGTGGGAGCCGCGGGGACGAGCAGTACTTC. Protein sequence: CASSGSRGDEQYF.

The CDR3 DNA is TGTGCCAGCAGCCCCCGGGACAGGGGCAAGGAAGCTTTCTTT. Its translation: CASSPRDRGKEAFF. V is TRBV5-4 and J is TRBJ1-1; 10 bases are shared with TRBD1. J lost 8 bases, V lost 4 bases, and 8 bases had no gene match. CDR3 length equals 14 residues. Germline-derived CDR1 and CDR2 are SGHNT and YYREEE (reference sequence). Based on the CDR3 plus reference TRBV5-4 and TRBJ1-1, the full variable domain is ETGVTQSPTHLIKTRGQQVTLRCSSQSGHNTVSWYQQALGQGPQFIFQYYREEENGRGNFPPRFSGLQFPNYSSELNVNALELDDSALYLCASSPRDRGKEAFFGQGTRLTVV.

The CDR3 region is CASSWEGNQPQHF. CDR3 in DNA: TGTGCCAGCAGTTGGGAGGGTAATCAGCCCCAGCATTTT. The gene calls are TRBV7-9 and TRBJ1-5; D unresolved. V lost 6 bases to trimming and J lost 4 bases, with 10 bases between them. The CDR3 has 13 residues. Per the germline V gene, CDR1 is SEHNR and CDR2 is FQNEAQ (reference sequence).

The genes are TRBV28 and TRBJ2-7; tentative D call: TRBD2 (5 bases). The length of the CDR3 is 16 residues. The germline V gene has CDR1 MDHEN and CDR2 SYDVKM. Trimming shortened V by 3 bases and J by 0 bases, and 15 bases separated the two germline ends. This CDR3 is CASSFRGILSSYEQYV. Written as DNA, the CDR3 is TGTGCCAGCAGTTTTCGGGGAATCCTTAGCTCCTACGAGCAGTACGTC.

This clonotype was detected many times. The DNA of the CDR3 is TGTGCCAGCAGTCTAACAGGGGCGGATTCACCCCTCCACTTT. This translates into CASSLTGADSPLHF. The chain carries TRBV12-3 or TRBV12-4 and TRBJ1-6; 7 bases align to TRBD1. V shed 5 bases, J shed 8 bases, and the junction held 6 bases outside the gene matches. The CDR3 runs 14 residues.

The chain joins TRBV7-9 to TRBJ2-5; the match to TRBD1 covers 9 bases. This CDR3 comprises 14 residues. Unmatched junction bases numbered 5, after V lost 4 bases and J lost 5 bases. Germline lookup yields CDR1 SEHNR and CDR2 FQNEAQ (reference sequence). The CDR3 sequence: CASSSTGGDETQYF. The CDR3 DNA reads TGTGCCAGCAGCTCCACAGGGGGCGACGAGACCCAGTACTTC.

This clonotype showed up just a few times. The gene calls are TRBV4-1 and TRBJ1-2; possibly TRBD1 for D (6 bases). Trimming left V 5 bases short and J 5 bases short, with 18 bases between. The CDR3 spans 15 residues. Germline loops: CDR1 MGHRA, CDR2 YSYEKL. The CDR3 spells CASSVRGGPEYGYTF. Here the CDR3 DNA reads TGCGCCAGCAGCGTTCGGGGGGGCCCTGAGTATGGCTACACCTTC.

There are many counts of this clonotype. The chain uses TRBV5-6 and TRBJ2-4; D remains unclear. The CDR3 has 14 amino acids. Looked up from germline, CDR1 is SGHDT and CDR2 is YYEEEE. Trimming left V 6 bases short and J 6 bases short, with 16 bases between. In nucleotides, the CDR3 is TGTGCCAGCACCGAAACGGGCGTCGGAAACATTCAGTACTTC. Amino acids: CASTETGVGNIQYF. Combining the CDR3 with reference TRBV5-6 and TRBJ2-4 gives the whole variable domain DAGVTQSPTHLIKTRGQQVTLRCSPKSGHDTVSWYQQALGQGPQFIFQYYEEEERQRGNFPDRFSGHQFPNYSSELNVNALLLGDSALYLCASTETGVGNIQYFGAGTRLSVL.

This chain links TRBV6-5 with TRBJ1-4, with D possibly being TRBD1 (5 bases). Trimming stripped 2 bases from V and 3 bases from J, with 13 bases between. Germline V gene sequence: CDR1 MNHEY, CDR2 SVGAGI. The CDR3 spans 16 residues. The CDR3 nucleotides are TGTGCCAGCAGTTACCGGCATAGGGGTGCTAATGAAAAACTGTTTTTT. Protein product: CASSYRHRGANEKLFF.

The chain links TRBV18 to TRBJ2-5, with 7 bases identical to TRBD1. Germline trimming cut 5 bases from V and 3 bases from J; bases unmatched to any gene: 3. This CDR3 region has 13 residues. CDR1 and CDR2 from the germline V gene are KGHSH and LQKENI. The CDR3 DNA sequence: TGTGCCAGCTCAGGGACAGACGAAGAGACCCAGTACTTC. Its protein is CASSGTDEETQYF.